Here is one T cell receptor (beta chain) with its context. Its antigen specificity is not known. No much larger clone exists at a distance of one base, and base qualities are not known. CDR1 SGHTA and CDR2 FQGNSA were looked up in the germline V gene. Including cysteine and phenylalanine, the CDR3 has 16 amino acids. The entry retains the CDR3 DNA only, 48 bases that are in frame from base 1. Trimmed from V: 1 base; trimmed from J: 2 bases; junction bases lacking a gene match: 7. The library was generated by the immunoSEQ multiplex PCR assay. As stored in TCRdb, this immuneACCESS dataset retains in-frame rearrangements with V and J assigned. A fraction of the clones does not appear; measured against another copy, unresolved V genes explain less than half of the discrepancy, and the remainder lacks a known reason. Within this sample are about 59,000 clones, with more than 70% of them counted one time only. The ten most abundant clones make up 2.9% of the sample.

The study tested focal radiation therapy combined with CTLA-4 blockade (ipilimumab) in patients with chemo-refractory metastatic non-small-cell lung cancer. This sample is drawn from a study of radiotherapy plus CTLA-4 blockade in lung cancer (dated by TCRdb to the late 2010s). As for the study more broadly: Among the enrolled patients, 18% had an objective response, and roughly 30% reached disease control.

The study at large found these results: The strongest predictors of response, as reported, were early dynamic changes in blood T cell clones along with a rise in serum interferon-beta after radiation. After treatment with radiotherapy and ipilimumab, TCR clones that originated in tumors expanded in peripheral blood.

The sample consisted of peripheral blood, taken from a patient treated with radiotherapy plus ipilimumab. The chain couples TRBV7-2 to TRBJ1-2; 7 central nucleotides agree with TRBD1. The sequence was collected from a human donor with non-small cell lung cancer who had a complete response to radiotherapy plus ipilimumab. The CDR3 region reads CASSLEQGVSNYGYTF. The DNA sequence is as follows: TGTGCCAGCAGCTTAGAGCAGGGGGTATCCAACTATGGCTACACCTTC.